This T cell receptor (beta chain) stems from a study of blood T cell repertoires in COVID-19. Study as a whole: Acute and convalescent COVID-19 specimens originated in the United States, Italy and Spain. PBMCs, B-cell-depleted T cells, or T cells provided the cDNA or gDNA that made up the material.

Germline CDR1 and CDR2: MNHEY and SVGAGI. The J segment lost 7 bases and the V segment lost 6 bases, leaving 6 bases of the junction unmatched. There are 13 residues in the CDR3. Study processing details: Cell counts per sample came from amplifying reference gene primers. The table came from immunoSEQ multiplex PCR; TCRdb's copy has only in-frame clones and leaves some out. For V, J and clone size, that table is used; D and trimming come from the DNA. The sample has about 140,000 clones, 85% to 90% seen once. The sample consisted of peripheral blood. The clonotype was recovered from a woman in her sixties with acute or convalescent COVID-19. V is TRBV6-5 and J is TRBJ1-2, with 9 bases that match TRBD1. CDR3 DNA sequence: TGTGCCAGCAGCAGGGACAGGGCCTCTGGCTACACCTTC. This translates into CASSRDRASGYTF.